The present T cell receptor (beta chain) was sequenced within a study of technical replicates of blood from a handful of donors (dated by TCRdb to the late 2010s). A remark on this clone: What this receptor recognizes is not known. Base qualities are not recorded, but no much larger clone differs from it by a single base.

Library method: the immunoSEQ multiplex PCR assay. Not all clones reach the TCRdb copy of this immuneACCESS table, which keeps in-frame sequences only. Checked studies attribute under half of the gap to unresolved V genes and leave the rest unexplained. The sample table contains some 13,000 clones; only one count was recorded for roughly 84% of them. Clones ranked in the top ten supply about a tenth of the sample. V and J lose 6 bases and 3 bases, and a span of 11 bases separates them. The CDR3 sequence holds 13 residues, the cysteine and phenylalanine included. Just the 39-base CDR3 DNA is kept, in frame starting at base 1. CDR1 and CDR2 are drawn from the germline V gene: MDHEN, SYDVKM.

The sequencing sample was made of PBMCs. The sequence derives from a human donor in good health. The chain is made from TRBV28 and TRBJ1-2, with no confidently assigned D gene. The DNA is as follows: TGTGCCAGCAGGGGAGGGAGGGACTATGGCTACACCTTC. This codes for CASRGGRDYGYTF.